Listed below are T cell receptor beta chains from one sample, sequenced in a study of T cell responses to AZD1222 COVID-19 vaccine. Assay: immunoSEQ multiplex PCR; the TCRdb copy retains only in-frame clones and omits some. The sample lists roughly 120,000 clones, 70% to 90% occurring once. This specimen consisted of peripheral blood, obtained on day 0 of AZD1222 vaccination. The receptors were gathered from an adult in good health. Each CDR3 is given with its conserved first and last residue. Each record gives: V gene, CDR3 length, J gene, D gene, clone size, CDR3 DNA, CDR3 protein. The D gene is left open where the match is weak. Some rows have no size entry. The others give once, few or many, or a class for an expanded clone.

V: TRBV5-1; length: 14; J: TRBJ2-7; D: TRBD1; size: few; DNA: TGCGCCAGCAAAGGACAGGGTGGGTCCTACGAGCAGTACTTC; CDR3: CASKGQGGSYEQYF
V: TRBV3-1/TRBV3-2; length: 13; J: TRBJ2-1; D: .; size: .; DNA: TGTGCCAGCAGCCGGGGGCCATCCGATGAGCAGTTCTTC; CDR3: CASSRGPSDEQFF
V: TRBV5-1; length: 16; J: TRBJ2-2; D: .; size: .; DNA: TGCGCCAGCAGCTTGGCGGCTAGCAGAAACACCGGGGAGCTGTTTTTT; CDR3: CASSLAASRNTGELFF
V: TRBV3-1/TRBV3-2; length: 14; J: TRBJ2-2; D: TRBD2; size: .; DNA: TGTGCCAGCAGTCATCTGGGGGGGGCCGGGGAGCTGTTTTTT; CDR3: CASSHLGGAGELFF
V: TRBV6-5; length: 16; J: TRBJ2-2; D: .; size: .; DNA: TGTGCCAGCAGTTTCCACACGAACCCAATTATCGGGGAGCTGTTTTTT; CDR3: CASSFHTNPIIGELFF
V: TRBV5-4; length: 14; J: TRBJ1-2; D: TRBD1; size: .; DNA: TGTGCCAGCAGCTCTGGACAGGGTGTTCGGGGCTACACCTTC; CDR3: CASSSGQGVRGYTF
V: TRBV30; length: 12; J: TRBJ2-3; D: .; size: .; DNA: TGTGCCTGGAGTGTATACGTAGATACGCAGTATTTT; CDR3: CAWSVYVDTQYF
V: TRBV7-7; length: 14; J: TRBJ2-7; D: TRBD1; size: .; DNA: TGTGCTAGCAGCAGGGACAGGGGAAGCTACGAGCAGTACTTC; CDR3: CASSRDRGSYEQYF
V: TRBV7-9; length: 16; J: TRBJ1-1; D: .; size: .; DNA: TGTGCCAGCAGCTCGTTCTCCGGGACACTAAACACTGAAGCTTTCTTT; CDR3: CASSSFSGTLNTEAFF
V: TRBV19; length: 15; J: TRBJ1-2; D: TRBD1; size: .; DNA: TGTGCCAGTAGTATCTTTGACAGGGAGATCTATGGCTACACCTTC; CDR3: CASSIFDREIYGYTF
V: TRBV7-2; length: 15; J: TRBJ1-5; D: .; size: .; DNA: TGTGCCAGCAGCCCTCATCGGGTAAGCAATCAGCCCCAGCATTTT; CDR3: CASSPHRVSNQPQHF
V: TRBV3-1/TRBV3-2; length: 15; J: TRBJ1-2; D: .; size: .; DNA: TGTGCCAGCAGCCAACTAAACAGGGTGGAGAATGGCTACACCTTC; CDR3: CASSQLNRVENGYTF
V: TRBV27; length: 15; J: TRBJ2-7; D: .; size: .; DNA: TGTGCCAGCAGTTCGGACGGATTAAACTCCTACGAGCAGTACTTC; CDR3: CASSSDGLNSYEQYF
V: TRBV14; length: 17; J: TRBJ1-2; D: .; size: .; DNA: TGTGCCAGCAGCCAAGCCCCAGGGCAGGGAGTAAGCTATGGCTACACCTTC; CDR3: CASSQAPGQGVSYGYTF
V: TRBV7-9; length: 14; J: TRBJ1-4; D: .; size: .; DNA: TGTGCCAGCAGCCCTGGGGTAGGGGGTGAAAAACTGTTTTTT; CDR3: CASSPGVGGEKLFF
V: TRBV7-3; length: 16; J: TRBJ2-2; D: TRBD2; size: .; DNA: TGTGCCAGCAGCTTACTAGCGGGAGGGTACACCGGGGAGCTGTTTTTT; CDR3: CASSLLAGGYTGELFF
V: TRBV11-2; length: 16; J: TRBJ2-3; D: TRBD1; size: .; DNA: TGTGCCAGCAGCTTCCGACAGGGGGGGCCCACAGATACGCAGTATTTT; CDR3: CASSFRQGGPTDTQYF
V: TRBV7-2; length: 15; J: TRBJ2-7; D: TRBD1; size: .; DNA: TGTGCCAGCAGCGGCCGGACAGGGCCCTCCTACGAGCAGTACTTC; CDR3: CASSGRTGPSYEQYF
V: TRBV7-6; length: 15; J: TRBJ2-1; D: TRBD1; size: .; DNA: TGTGCCAGCAGCGCCGGGACAGCGTCCTACAATGAGCAGTTCTTC; CDR3: CASSAGTASYNEQFF
V: TRBV2; length: 12; J: TRBJ2-3; D: .; size: .; DNA: TGTGCCAGCAGGGACAACACAGATACGCAGTATTTT; CDR3: CASRDNTDTQYF
V: TRBV27; length: 17; J: TRBJ2-3; D: .; size: .; DNA: TGTGCCAGCAGTCACGGACGGGGGCTTCCTTTCACAGATACGCAGTATTTT; CDR3: CASSHGRGLPFTDTQYF
V: TRBV11-3; length: 13; J: TRBJ2-1; D: .; size: .; DNA: TGTGCCAGCAGCTTAGTCTCGGGGAATGAGCAGTTCTTC; CDR3: CASSLVSGNEQFF
V: TRBV10-3; length: 12; J: TRBJ2-7; D: .; size: .; DNA: TGTGCCATCAGTGAGTCGAAGGGGGAGCAGTACTTC; CDR3: CAISESKGEQYF
V: TRBV19; length: 17; J: TRBJ2-1; D: .; size: .; DNA: TGTGCCAGTAGTAATATACCGGGACAAAGCTCCTACAATGAGCAGTTCTTC; CDR3: CASSNIPGQSSYNEQFF
V: TRBV19; length: 13; J: TRBJ1-1; D: TRBD1; size: .; DNA: TGTGCCAGTAGTATACAGGGGGGCTCTGAAGCTTTCTTT; CDR3: CASSIQGGSEAFF
V: TRBV25-1; length: 17; J: TRBJ2-3; D: TRBD1; size: .; DNA: TGTGCCAGCCACAAGAGTGGGGGGACAGGGTCTTTAGATACGCAGTATTTT; CDR3: CASHKSGGTGSLDTQYF
V: TRBV28; length: 14; J: TRBJ1-1; D: .; size: .; DNA: TGTGCCAGCAGTTTATACAGGTTGGGCACTGAAGCTTTCTTT; CDR3: CASSLYRLGTEAFF
V: TRBV7-9; length: 15; J: TRBJ1-5; D: TRBD1; size: .; DNA: TGTGCCAGCAGCTTAGCAGGGGGCCCCAATCAGCCCCAGCATTTT; CDR3: CASSLAGGPNQPQHF
V: TRBV28; length: 13; J: TRBJ1-1; D: TRBD1; size: .; DNA: TGTGCCAGCAGAGCCGGGACAGCGGGGGGGGCTTTCTTT; CDR3: CASRAGTAGGAFF
V: TRBV14; length: 14; J: TRBJ1-2; D: .; size: .; DNA: TGTGCCAGCAGCCCCTACTCAGTAGGGTATGGCTACACCTTC; CDR3: CASSPYSVGYGYTF
V: TRBV19; length: 15; J: TRBJ1-6; D: TRBD1; size: .; DNA: TGTGCCAGTAGTGCGGACAGGGCCTATAATTCACCCCTCCACTTT; CDR3: CASSADRAYNSPLHF
V: TRBV5-6; length: 13; J: TRBJ1-2; D: .; size: once; DNA: TGTGCCAGCAACCTGGGAGGTGGCGAGGGCTACACCTTC; CDR3: CASNLGGGEGYTF
V: TRBV9; length: 15; J: TRBJ2-1; D: .; size: .; DNA: TGTGCCAGCAGCGTCAATGTCGGGGGTTTGGGTGAGCAGTTCTTC; CDR3: CASSVNVGGLGEQFF
V: TRBV30; length: 13; J: TRBJ1-2; D: .; size: .; DNA: TGTGCCTGGTATGACACAGCGCTCTATGGCTACACCTTC; CDR3: CAWYDTALYGYTF
V: TRBV7-3; length: 14; J: TRBJ1-5; D: .; size: .; DNA: TGTGCCAGCAGCCAAGGACAGCGCAATCAGCCCCAGCATTTT; CDR3: CASSQGQRNQPQHF
V: TRBV11-2; length: 14; J: TRBJ1-1; D: .; size: .; DNA: TGTGCCAGCAGCCATCCCGTTACCTCGGGCGAAGCTTTCTTT; CDR3: CASSHPVTSGEAFF
V: TRBV7-6; length: 13; J: TRBJ1-4; D: .; size: .; DNA: TGTGCCAGCAGCTTACGGGCTCCCGGAAAACTGTTTTTT; CDR3: CASSLRAPGKLFF
V: TRBV5-4; length: 14; J: TRBJ2-2; D: .; size: .; DNA: TGTGCCAGCAGCTCGAAGACAGTCACCGGGGAGCTGTTTTTT; CDR3: CASSSKTVTGELFF
V: TRBV29-1; length: 12; J: TRBJ1-1; D: .; size: .; DNA: TGCAGCGTTGAAAGGGGTTCCCAAAAAGCTTTCTTT; CDR3: CSVERGSQKAFF
V: TRBV2; length: 14; J: TRBJ2-7; D: .; size: .; DNA: TGTGCCAGCAGTGGGCGGGCCTTCTCCTACGAGCAGTACTTC; CDR3: CASSGRAFSYEQYF
V: TRBV10-2; length: 12; J: TRBJ2-2; D: .; size: .; DNA: TGCGCCAGCAGGGAACCCACCGGGGAGCTGTTTTTT; CDR3: CASREPTGELFF
V: TRBV6-2/TRBV6-3; length: 16; J: TRBJ2-1; D: .; size: once; DNA: TGTGCCAGCAGCCCTTTCGAGTTTGGATCCTACAATGAGCAGTTCTTC; CDR3: CASSPFEFGSYNEQFF
V: TRBV5-1; length: 15; J: TRBJ2-2; D: .; size: .; DNA: TGCGCCAGCATGGGTGGCGGACTATCAACTGGGGAGCTGTTTTTT; CDR3: CASMGGGLSTGELFF
V: TRBV5-5; length: 15; J: TRBJ1-5; D: .; size: .; DNA: TGTGCCAGCAGCTTGTTCGTTAATAGCAATCAGCCCCAGCATTTT; CDR3: CASSLFVNSNQPQHF
V: TRBV7-2; length: 18; J: TRBJ1-6; D: TRBD1; size: .; DNA: TGTGCCAGCAGCCCCAGGGGGCTTCGCAAGGCTAGCTCTTCACCCCTCCACTTT; CDR3: CASSPRGLRKASSSPLHF
V: TRBV19; length: 14; J: TRBJ2-7; D: TRBD1; size: .; DNA: TGTGCCAGTAGTATCATGGGACAGACCTACGAGCAGTACTTC; CDR3: CASSIMGQTYEQYF
V: TRBV18; length: 14; J: TRBJ1-3; D: .; size: .; DNA: TGTGCCAGCTCACCACCATCAGGGGGAAACACCATATATTTT; CDR3: CASSPPSGGNTIYF
V: TRBV28; length: 14; J: TRBJ2-1; D: .; size: .; DNA: TGTGCCAGCAGTCAACCCCCCACCTCGAGTGAGCAGTTCTTC; CDR3: CASSQPPTSSEQFF
V: TRBV13; length: 15; J: TRBJ2-1; D: TRBD2; size: .; DNA: TGTGCCAGCAGAGCTCCTTCGGGGGGGCGAAATGAGCAGTTCTTC; CDR3: CASRAPSGGRNEQFF
V: TRBV6-6; length: 13; J: TRBJ1-2; D: TRBD1; size: .; DNA: TGTGCCAGCCGGACAGGGATAAACTATGGCTACACCTTC; CDR3: CASRTGINYGYTF
V: TRBV11-3; length: 11; J: TRBJ1-1; D: .; size: once; DNA: TGTGCCAGCAGCGGGGGGCCTGAAGCTTTCTTT; CDR3: CASSGGPEAFF
V: TRBV3-1/TRBV3-2; length: 14; J: TRBJ1-1; D: .; size: .; DNA: TGTGCCAGCAGCCAAAGGGTTCCGAACACTGAAGCTTTCTTT; CDR3: CASSQRVPNTEAFF
V: TRBV7-9; length: 17; J: TRBJ2-5; D: .; size: .; DNA: TGTGCCAGCACCGATACCGCGGGGCGGTTGTACCAAGAGACCCAGTACTTC; CDR3: CASTDTAGRLYQETQYF
V: TRBV2; length: 14; J: TRBJ1-5; D: .; size: .; DNA: TGTGCCAGCAAAGCGGGACCACTCAATCAGCCCCAGCATTTT; CDR3: CASKAGPLNQPQHF
V: TRBV2; length: 13; J: TRBJ1-2; D: .; size: .; DNA: TGTGCCAGCGTCGTGGACAGCTTACTCGGCTACACCTTC; CDR3: CASVVDSLLGYTF